This T cell receptor (beta chain) came from a study of T cell responses to AZD1222 COVID-19 vaccine. Findings and limits, study-wide: Donors in the cohort were predominantly white British and more often female, and clonal diversity was possibly underestimated.

Clones were sequenced by immunoSEQ multiplex PCR, and TCRdb holds only the in-frame ones, with some missing. The sample lists 150,000 or so clones, around 90% occurring once. To note about this clone: Its specificity is unknown.

V lost 4 bases, J lost 13 bases, and 10 bases lay in between. The CDR3 is made up of 11 amino acids. The clonotype comes from an adult who received the AZD1222 COVID-19 vaccine. The genes are TRBV12-3 or TRBV12-4 and TRBJ1-4; TRBD1 is a possible D gene (5 bases). The starting material was peripheral blood, obtained 28 days after the second AZD1222 dose. The DNA of the CDR3 is TGTGCCAGCAGTTCCGGGACGAGACTGTTTTTT. Protein product: CASSSGTRLFF.